The 4 T cell receptor beta chains presented below share a single source sample, sequenced in a study of T-cell reconstitution after alpha-beta-depleted transplantation in children. As it was prepared, the TCRbeta library received unique molecular identifiers. Each CDR3 protein is one row after TCRdb ran MiXCR on the PCR reads. Here the sample spans some 220,000 distinct CDR3 sequences, about a tenth being singletons. The sequencing here drew on PBMCs, taken before TCRalphabeta/CD19-depleted stem cell transplant. The receptors originated from a child under three years old with acute myeloid leukemia, due to receive a stem cell transplant.

This clonotype was recorded at least ten times. The gene calls are TRBV28 and TRBJ1-3; D might be TRBD1 (6 bases). The V gene's germline CDR1 is MDHEN and CDR2 SYDVKM. The length of the CDR3 is 14 residues. V dropped 9 bases and J dropped 0 bases, with 12 bases sitting between them. DNA for the CDR3: TGTGCCAGTTGTACAGGGAGCTCTGGAAACACCATATATTTT. Residues: CASCTGSSGNTIYF.

This clonotype was recorded at least ten times. The chain has TRBV28 and TRBJ2-7; TRBD2 agrees at 8 bases. This CDR3 contains 14 residues. Trimming at V came to 3 bases and at J to 7 bases, leaving 8 bases not matched to a gene. The germline V gene encodes CDR1 MDHEN and CDR2 SYDVKM. The CDR3 reads CASSLSGRIREQYF. The CDR3, as DNA: TGTGCCAGCAGTTTGAGCGGGAGAATAAGAGAGCAGTACTTC.

There are many counts of this clonotype. This chain joins TRBV7-9 and TRBJ1-5, with TRBD1 identical over 7 bases. Looked up from germline, CDR1 is SEHNR and CDR2 is FQNEAQ (reference sequence). J gave up 0 bases and V 5 bases, and 7 bases lay outside the gene matches. The CDR3 is made up of 16 amino acids. The CDR3: CASSGGTAYSNQPQHF. CDR3 sequence (DNA): TGTGCCAGCAGCGGTGGGACAGCTTATAGCAATCAGCCCCAGCATTTT.

The V gene is TRBV21-1, the J gene TRBJ2-7; the table's D call of TRBD1 was not tested on the DNA. TRBV21-1 is a listed pseudogene. The CDR3 consists of 15 residues. The CDR3 spells CASSSIRDRGYEQYF. In DNA form, the CDR3 reads TGTGCCAGCAGCTCAATCCGGGACAGGGGGTACGAGCAGTACTTC.